Each of the 25 T cell receptor beta chains below was sequenced from the same sample in a study of T-cell memory formation after mild COVID-19 (dated by TCRdb to the early 2020s). Receptor amplification or capture employed 5' RACE. The data were produced on an Illumina NovaSeq 6000. The public sequencing data were trimmed at Q25 with fastp and processed into clonotypes with MiXCR by TCRdb, which kept only in-frame beta chains. Rows with a matching CDR3 protein are joined into one entry that keeps the most common DNA and genes. In this sample the table shows around 370,000 distinct CDR3 sequences, more than 20% of which occur a single time. The top ten hold under 15% of the sample. The material sequenced was PBMCs or a T cell subset sorted from them (not recorded which). The receptors come from an adult woman who had mild COVID-19 (a few samples of this study predate the infection). The sample titles of this study are shuffled in the database, so cell type and time point are left out; the donor was told from shared clones.

The chain recombines TRBV2 with TRBJ1-2; D is possibly TRBD1 (6 bases). Per germline, CDR1 SNHLY and CDR2 FYNNEI. This CDR3 has 14 residues. Trimming took off 6 bases at V and 4 bases at J, with 15 bases between the two ends. The CDR3 loop is CASSRDKGGYGYTF. The CDR3 coding sequence is TGTGCCAGCAGCCGGGACAAGGGGGGCTATGGCTACACCTTC.

This clonotype was seen many times. The chain is built from TRBV3-1 and TRBJ2-7; 9 bases agree with TRBD1. The germline CDR1 and CDR2 sequences are LGHDT and YNNKEL (reference sequence). This CDR3 is built from 13 residues. The J segment lost 3 bases and the V segment lost 4 bases, leaving 1 base of the junction unmatched. CDR3 loop: CASSRQGGYEQYF. The CDR3 bases are TGTGCCAGCAGCCGACAGGGGGGCTACGAGCAGTACTTC.

This clonotype was observed a handful of times. The chain uses TRBV25-1 and TRBJ2-7; 10 bases are shared with TRBD1. The CDR3 is 14 amino acids. After removal of 7 bases from V and 3 bases from J, the junction contained 6 bases not matched to a gene. Germline V gene sequence: CDR1 MGHDK, CDR2 SYGVNS. The CDR3 DNA sequence: TGTGCCAGCACGCAGACAGGGGGCGGCTACGAGCAGTACTTC. Translation gives CASTQTGGGYEQYF.

This clonotype occurred a few times. The chain uses TRBV5-1 and TRBJ2-7; 8 bases fit TRBD1. After removal of 6 bases from V and 4 bases from J, the junction contained 9 bases not matched to a gene. CDR3 size: 14 residues. Germline-derived CDR1 and CDR2 are SGHRS and YFSETQ. CDR3 protein: CASNPSGTGYEQYF. CDR3 DNA: TGCGCCAGCAATCCATCTGGGACAGGTTACGAGCAGTACTTC.

This clonotype was observed many times. The chain has TRBV25-1 and TRBJ2-7, with 9 bases fitting TRBD1. Germline V lookup: CDR1 MGHDK, CDR2 SYGVNS. This CDR3 has 19 amino acids. Losses at the gene ends were 0 bases for V and 3 bases for J; bases not matched to a gene: 15. For the CDR3, the DNA is TGTGCCAGCAGTGAATACCTGGACAGGGGCCCCCTCAGTGGCTACGAGCAGTACTTC. It specifies CASSEYLDRGPLSGYEQYF.

The V gene is TRBV3-1, the J gene TRBJ2-7, with D perhaps TRBD2 (5 bases). The CDR3 totals 13 residues. The V gene's germline CDR1 is LGHDT and CDR2 YNNKEL (reference sequence). The germline V and J ends were trimmed by 8 bases and 2 bases, with 13 bases remaining between them. The CDR3 sequence is CASAKGGPYEQYF. The CDR3 DNA reads TGTGCCAGCGCAAAAGGAGGTCCCTACGAGCAGTACTTC.

This clonotype was found a few times. The chain combines TRBV5-1 with TRBJ2-2; unclear D gene. Germline V CDR1 and CDR2: SGHRS, YFSETQ. This CDR3 is built from 14 residues. V shed 1 base and J shed 5 bases, with 9 bases lying between them. Written as DNA, the CDR3 is TGCGCCAGCAGCTTGAAGCGTACGACCGGGGAGCTGTTTTTT. The encoded protein is CASSLKRTTGELFF.

The J gene is TRBJ2-1, the V gene TRBV24-1; 7 nucleotides agree with TRBD2. Germline V gene sequence: CDR1 KGHDR, CDR2 SFDVKD. V lost 5 bases and J lost 9; bases outside the gene matches: 3. The CDR3 has 12 amino acids. This CDR3 reads CATSAGRGEQFF. The CDR3, as DNA: TGTGCCACCAGTGCAGGGAGGGGTGAGCAGTTCTTC.

This chain joins TRBV7-8 and TRBJ1-5, with D maybe TRBD1 (6 bases). Germline loops: CDR1 SGHVS, CDR2 FQNEAQ. The CDR3 loop spans 16 amino acids. V lost 3 bases to trimming and J lost 3 bases, with 15 bases between them. The CDR3, as DNA: TGTGCCAGCAGCTTTGGACAGATAACATACAATCAGCCCCAGCATTTT. Translated, it gives CASSFGQITYNQPQHF.

This sequence joins TRBV20-1 and TRBJ2-3; TRBD2 is a possible D gene (6 bases). Trimming shortened V by 3 bases and J by 1 base, and 11 bases separated the two germline ends. CDR3 size: 14 residues. Germline CDR1 DFQATT, CDR2 SNEGSKA (reference sequence). The CDR3 DNA is TGCAGTGCTAGTGCAGCGGGTCGCACAGATACGCAGTATTTT. The encoded protein is CSASAAGRTDTQYF.

The chain employs TRBV7-2 and TRBJ2-3; D might be TRBD1 (6 bases). The CDR3 runs to 15 residues. Germline V gene lookup returns CDR1 SGHTA and CDR2 FQGNSA. The V end lost 3 bases, the J end lost 0 bases, and 10 bases lay between the germline ends. The DNA for the CDR3 is TGTGCCAGCAGCTTCACGACAGGTAGCACAGATACGCAGTATTTT. As protein: CASSFTTGSTDTQYF.

This chain links TRBV7-8 with TRBJ2-1; possible D gene TRBD1, 6 bases. V was cut by 5 bases and J by 4 bases, with 9 bases left in between. Germline-derived CDR1 and CDR2 are SGHVS and FQNEAQ. The CDR3 covers 13 residues. CDR3 residues: CASSTGHYNEQFF. The CDR3 nucleotides are TGTGCCAGCAGCACGGGACATTACAATGAGCAGTTCTTC.

The chain is built from TRBV20-1 and TRBJ1-2, with D possibly being TRBD1 (5 bases). Trimming pared 7 bases from V and 1 base from J, leaving 19 bases between. This CDR3 spans 15 amino acids. Per the germline V gene, CDR1 is DFQATT and CDR2 is SNEGSKA (reference sequence). The CDR3 loop reads CSVGTVTDRNYGYTF. The CDR3 coding sequence is TGCAGTGTGGGGACGGTCACCGACCGTAACTATGGCTACACCTTC.

This chain uses TRBV6-1 with TRBJ1-6; D is ambiguous. This CDR3 has 14 amino acids. The V and J ends lost 4 bases and 7 bases respectively, with 11 bases between them. From germline, CDR1 is MNHNS and CDR2 SASEGT. This CDR3 is CASSVEGNNSPLHF. CDR3 sequence (DNA): TGTGCCAGCAGTGTGGAAGGGAACAATTCACCCCTCCACTTT.

This clonotype was picked up a small number of times. The chain has TRBV7-6 and TRBJ2-5; the D gene is possibly TRBD1 (6 bases). There are 17 residues in the CDR3. CDR1 and CDR2 from the germline V gene are SGHVS and FNYEAQ. Trimming cost V 1 base and J 1 base, with 16 bases left between them. The DNA for the CDR3 is TGTGCCAGCAGCTTAGGAGGGATGACAGGACCCCAAGAGACCCAGTACTTC. It encodes CASSLGGMTGPQETQYF. Looking up the rest from reference TRBV7-6 and TRBJ2-5 gives the full variable domain: GAGVSQSPRYKVTKRGQDVALRCDPISGHVSLYWYRQALGQGPEFLTYFNYEAQQDKSGLPNDRFSAERPEGSISTLTIQRTEQRDSAMYRCASSLGGMTGPQETQYFGPGTRLLVL.

This clonotype has a handful of counts. V gene TRBV7-3 combines with J gene TRBJ2-1, with 8 positions matching TRBD1. Germline V lookup: CDR1 SGHTA, CDR2 FQGTGA. Losses at the gene ends were 4 bases for V and 3 bases for J; bases not matched to a gene: 5. CDR3 length equals 15 residues. The chain's CDR3 is CASSSGQVGYNEQFF. Here the CDR3 DNA reads TGTGCCAGCAGCTCGGGACAGGTCGGCTACAATGAGCAGTTCTTC.

This clonotype appeared a few times. The V gene is TRBV7-9, the J gene TRBJ2-3, with 9 nucleotides matching TRBD2. CDR1 and CDR2 (germline): SEHNR, FQNEAQ (reference sequence). The CDR3 has 18 residues. Trimming cost V 5 bases and J 0 bases; bases outside gene matches: 12. CDR3 sequence: CASSKGAGGTWSTDTQYF. For the CDR3, the DNA is TGTGCCAGCAGCAAGGGGGCGGGGGGGACTTGGAGCACAGATACGCAGTATTTT.

The chain is built from TRBV24-1 and TRBJ2-5; D perhaps matches TRBD1 (5 bases). CDR1 and CDR2 (germline): KGHDR, SFDVKD. CDR3 length: 12 residues. Trimming removed 5 bases at V and 4 bases at J, with 7 bases between. CDR3 bases: TGTGCCACCAGTGGTAGGGGAGAGACCCAGTACTTC. Protein product: CATSGRGETQYF.

V is TRBV5-1 and J is TRBJ2-4; D remains ambiguous. Germline V gives CDR1 SGHRS, CDR2 YFSETQ. The length of the CDR3 is 15 residues. The V end was cut by 0 bases, the J end by 1 base, with 8 bases between. The CDR3 bases are TGCGCCAGCAGCTTGGCGCCAACGGCCAAAAACATTCAGTACTTC. Translation: CASSLAPTAKNIQYF.

V and J are TRBV29-1 and TRBJ1-2; possibly TRBD1 for D (6 bases). V was cut by 0 bases and J by 1 base, with 6 bases left in between. The CDR3 spans 13 residues. CDR1 SQVTM and CDR2 ANQGSEA come from the germline V gene. CDR3 residues: CSVEEQGNYGYTF. DNA of the CDR3: TGCAGCGTTGAAGAACAGGGTAACTATGGCTACACCTTC.

The rearrangement uses TRBV24-1 and TRBJ2-2; D unresolved. Per the germline V gene, CDR1 is KGHDR and CDR2 is SFDVKD. V dropped 2 bases and J dropped 6 bases, with 12 bases sitting between them. The CDR3 loop spans 15 amino acids. CDR3 in DNA: TGTGCCACCAGTGATTCTCGTATCACCTCCGGGGAGCTGTTTTTT. Translated: CATSDSRITSGELFF.

This clonotype was seen a handful of times. V usage is TRBV19 and J usage is TRBJ2-7, with D hard to call. The CDR3 length is 14 residues. V lost 1 base to trimming and J lost 2 bases, with 9 bases between them. The V gene's germline CDR1 is LNHDA and CDR2 SQIVND (reference sequence). Here the CDR3 DNA reads TGTGCCAGTAGTATAGGCCACAGTCCCTACGAGCAGTACTTC. It yields the protein CASSIGHSPYEQYF.

This clonotype was picked up one time. The chain couples TRBV20-1 to TRBJ1-2, with 10 positions matching TRBD1. CDR1 is DFQATT, CDR2 SNEGSKA, per germline (reference sequence). This CDR3 region has 17 residues. Unmatched junction bases numbered 8, after V lost 0 bases and J lost 1 base. The CDR3 loop is CSARDGTGALLNYGYTF. DNA for the CDR3: TGCAGTGCTAGAGATGGGACAGGGGCCCTCCTTAACTATGGCTACACCTTC.

The CDR3 protein is CASSQLSGGANNEQFF. In DNA, the CDR3 is TGCGCCAGCAGCCAGCTGAGCGGGGGGGCCAACAATGAGCAGTTCTTC. This chain uses TRBV4-1 with TRBJ2-1, with TRBD2 matching over 10 bases. This CDR3 has 16 residues. After removal of 3 bases from V and 5 bases from J, the junction contained 7 bases not matched to a gene. The germline gives CDR1 MGHRA, CDR2 YSYEKL.

This clonotype was counted a few times. The V and J genes are TRBV5-1 and TRBJ2-3, with TRBD2 matching 16 bases. Germline lookup yields CDR1 SGHRS and CDR2 YFSETQ. V shed 4 bases, J shed 5 bases, and the junction held 10 bases outside the gene matches. CDR3 size: 18 residues. CDR3 DNA sequence: TGCGCCAGCAGCCCAGGGACTAGCGGGAGGGCCGCGGAAGATACGCAGTATTTT. Encoded protein: CASSPGTSGRAAEDTQYF.